The present T cell receptor beta chain was sequenced within a study of T cell repertoires in cytomegalovirus infection. Overall study: CMV infection plus the matching HLA type was flagged by public TCR beta signatures. General study results and limits: Across the ex vivo response, the dominant clonotypes were HLA-C-restricted CMV-specific TCR beta clonotypes. Adding up the frequency of public TCR beta families identified people who carried CMV plus the relevant HLA.

The CDR3 length is 16 residues. In germline, CDR1 is MNHEY, CDR2 SVGEGT. V gave up 2 bases and J gave up 2 bases, with 14 bases separating them. TCRdb recomputed calls from the reads with MiXCR, one row per CDR3 protein. The table shows under 800,000 distinct CDR3 sequences, with more than 20% occurring only once. In this sample, this clonotype turned up a few times. Its target is unknown. This rearrangement joins TRBV6-2 or TRBV6-3 to TRBJ2-3; tentative D call: TRBD2 (6 bases). The TCR was taken from a human donor in good health (CMV status not recorded). Some clones in this sample may be carry-over from other donors' samples. The sample comprised CD8+ T cells from PBMCs. The CDR3 sequence: CASSYPGRGPTDTQYF. The CDR3 DNA reads TGTGCCAGCAGTTACCCGGGGCGGGGCCCCACAGATACGCAGTATTTT.